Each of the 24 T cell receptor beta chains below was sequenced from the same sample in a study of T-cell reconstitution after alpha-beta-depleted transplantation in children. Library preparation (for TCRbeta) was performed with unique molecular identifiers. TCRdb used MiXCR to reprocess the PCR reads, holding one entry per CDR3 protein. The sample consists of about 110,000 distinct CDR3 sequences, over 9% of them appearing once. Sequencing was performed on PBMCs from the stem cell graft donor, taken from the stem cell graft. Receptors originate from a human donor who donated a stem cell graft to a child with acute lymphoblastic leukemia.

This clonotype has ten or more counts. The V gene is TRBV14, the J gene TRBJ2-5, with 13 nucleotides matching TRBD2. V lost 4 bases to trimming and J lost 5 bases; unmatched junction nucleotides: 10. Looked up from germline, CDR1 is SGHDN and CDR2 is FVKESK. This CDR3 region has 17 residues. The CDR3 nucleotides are TGTGCCAGCAGCCCTCGCCGGACTAGCGGGAGTAAGGAGACCCAGTACTTC. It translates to CASSPRRTSGSKETQYF.

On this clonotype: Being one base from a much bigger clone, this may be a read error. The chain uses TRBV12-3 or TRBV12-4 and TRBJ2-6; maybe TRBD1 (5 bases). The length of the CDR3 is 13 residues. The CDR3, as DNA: TGTGCCAGCGGACCCTCTGGGGCCAACGGCCTGACTTTC. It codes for CASGPSGANGLTF.

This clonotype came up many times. The CDR3 nucleotides read TGTGCCAGCAGCTTCACCGGGACAGGGGGATCAGTCTACGAGCAGTACTTC. It yields the protein CASSFTGTGGSVYEQYF. The chain carries TRBV7-2 and TRBJ2-7; 11 bases fit TRBD1. Germline loops: CDR1 SGHTA, CDR2 FQGNSA. The V segment lost 3 bases and the J segment 3 bases; nucleotides outside the gene matches: 10. The CDR3 sequence is 17 residues long.

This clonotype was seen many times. The CDR3 sequence: CASSGGSSQGEQYF. CDR3 DNA: TGTGCCAGCAGCGGGGGGTCTTCTCAGGGGGAGCAGTACTTC. The rearrangement links TRBV3-1 to TRBJ2-7, with D perhaps matching TRBD1 or TRBD2 (6 bases each). V was clipped by 5 bases and J by 7 bases, with 18 bases between them. The germline gives CDR1 LGHDT, CDR2 YNNKEL (reference sequence). The CDR3 is 14 residues long.

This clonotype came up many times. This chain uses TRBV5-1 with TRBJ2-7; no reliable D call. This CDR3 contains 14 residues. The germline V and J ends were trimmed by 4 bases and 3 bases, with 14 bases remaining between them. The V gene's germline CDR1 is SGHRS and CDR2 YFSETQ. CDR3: CASSPDPSNYEQYF. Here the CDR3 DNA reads TGCGCCAGCAGCCCCGATCCAAGCAACTACGAGCAGTACTTC. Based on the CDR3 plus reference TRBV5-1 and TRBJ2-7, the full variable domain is KAGVTQTPRYLIKTRGQQVTLSCSPISGHRSVSWYQQTPGQGLQFLFEYFSETQRNKGNFPGRFSGRQFSNSRSEMNVSTLELGDSALYLCASSPDPSNYEQYFGPGTRLTVT.

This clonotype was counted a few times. CDR3 nucleotide sequence: TGTGCCAGCAGTTTACGGGCCGAGCAGTACTTC. This gives the protein CASSLRAEQYF. The V gene is TRBV12-3 or TRBV12-4, the J gene TRBJ2-7; no reliable D call. The V end was cut by 2 bases, the J end by 6 bases, with 5 bases between. CDR3 size: 11 residues.

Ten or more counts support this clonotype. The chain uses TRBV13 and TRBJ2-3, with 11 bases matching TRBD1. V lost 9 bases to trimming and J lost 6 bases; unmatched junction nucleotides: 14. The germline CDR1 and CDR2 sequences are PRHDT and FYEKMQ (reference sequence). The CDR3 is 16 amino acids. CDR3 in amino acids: CASQLKRTGGSDTQYF. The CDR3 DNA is TGTGCCAGTCAGCTTAAGAGGACAGGGGGCTCTGATACGCAGTATTTT.

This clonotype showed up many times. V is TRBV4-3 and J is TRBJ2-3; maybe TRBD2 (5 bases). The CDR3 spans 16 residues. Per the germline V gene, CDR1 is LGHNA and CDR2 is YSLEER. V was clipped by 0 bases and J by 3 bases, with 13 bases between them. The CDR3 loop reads CASSQELDRGTDTQYF. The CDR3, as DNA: TGCGCCAGCAGCCAAGAGCTTGATCGGGGTACAGATACGCAGTATTTT.

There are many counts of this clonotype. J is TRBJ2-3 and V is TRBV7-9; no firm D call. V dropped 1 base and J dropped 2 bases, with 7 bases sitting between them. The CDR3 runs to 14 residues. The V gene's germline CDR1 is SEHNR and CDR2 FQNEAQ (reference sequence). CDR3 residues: CASSLVGHTDTQYF. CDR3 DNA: TGTGCCAGCAGCTTAGTAGGCCACACAGATACGCAGTATTTT. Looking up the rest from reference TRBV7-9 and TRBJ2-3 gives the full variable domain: DTGVSQNPRHKITKRGQNVTFRCDPISEHNRLYWYRQTLGQGPEFLTYFQNEAQLEKSRLLSDRFSAERPKGSFSTLEIQRTEQGDSAMYLCASSLVGHTDTQYFGPGTRLTVL.

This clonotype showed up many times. Here the CDR3 DNA reads TGTGCCAGCAGTCGACCGACTAGCGCATTTAGGGCCGGGGAGCTGTTTTTT. It is translated as CASSRPTSAFRAGELFF. V usage is TRBV12-3 or TRBV12-4 and J usage is TRBJ2-2, with 8 bases that match TRBD2. With V trimmed by 5 bases and J by 6 bases, 14 bases remained unmatched. The CDR3 is 17 residues long.

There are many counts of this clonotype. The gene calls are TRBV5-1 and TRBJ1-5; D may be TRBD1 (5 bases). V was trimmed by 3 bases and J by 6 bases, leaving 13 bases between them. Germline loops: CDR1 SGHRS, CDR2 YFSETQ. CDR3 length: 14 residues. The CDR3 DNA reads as TGCGCCAGCAGCTCGGAGGCAGGGCGTCAGCCCCAGCATTTT. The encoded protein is CASSSEAGRQPQHF.

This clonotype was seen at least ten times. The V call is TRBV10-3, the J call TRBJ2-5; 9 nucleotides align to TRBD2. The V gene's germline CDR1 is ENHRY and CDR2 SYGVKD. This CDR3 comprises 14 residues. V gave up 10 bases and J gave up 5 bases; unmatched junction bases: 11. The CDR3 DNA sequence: TGTGCCACTTCGACTAGCGGAGACTGGGAGACCCAGTACTTC. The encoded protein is CATSTSGDWETQYF.

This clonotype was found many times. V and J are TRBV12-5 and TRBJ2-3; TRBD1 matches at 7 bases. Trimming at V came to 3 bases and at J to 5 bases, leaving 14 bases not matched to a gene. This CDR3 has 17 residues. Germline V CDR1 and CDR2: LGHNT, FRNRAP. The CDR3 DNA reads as TGTGCTAGTGGTTTTAAAGCCCCCCAGAGGGGGCGAGATACGCAGTATTTT. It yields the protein CASGFKAPQRGRDTQYF.

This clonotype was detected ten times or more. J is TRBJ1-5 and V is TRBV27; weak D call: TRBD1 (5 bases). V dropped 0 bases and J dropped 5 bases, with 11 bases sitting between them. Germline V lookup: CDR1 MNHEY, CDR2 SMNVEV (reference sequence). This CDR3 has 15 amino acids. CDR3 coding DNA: TGTGCCAGCAGTTTATCTAGGGGAGGACATCAGCCCCAGCATTTT. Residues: CASSLSRGGHQPQHF.

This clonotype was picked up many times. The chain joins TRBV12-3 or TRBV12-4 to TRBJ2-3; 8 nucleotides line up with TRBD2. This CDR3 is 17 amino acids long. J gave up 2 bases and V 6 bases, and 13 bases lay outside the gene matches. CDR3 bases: TGTGCCAGCAGATACGATCTCCGGGGGGGATACACAGATACGCAGTATTTT. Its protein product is CASRYDLRGGYTDTQYF.

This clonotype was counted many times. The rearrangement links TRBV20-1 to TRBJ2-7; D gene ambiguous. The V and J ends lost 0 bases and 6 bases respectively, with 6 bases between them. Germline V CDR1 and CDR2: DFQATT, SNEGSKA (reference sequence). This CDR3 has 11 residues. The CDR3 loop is CSARDRLEQYF. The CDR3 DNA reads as TGCAGTGCTAGAGACCGTCTCGAGCAGTACTTC.

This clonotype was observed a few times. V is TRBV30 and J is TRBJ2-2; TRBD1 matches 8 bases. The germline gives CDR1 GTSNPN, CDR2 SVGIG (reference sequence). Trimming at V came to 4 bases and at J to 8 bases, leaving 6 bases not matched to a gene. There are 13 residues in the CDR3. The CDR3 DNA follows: TGTGCCTGGACCCTGACAGGGGCGGGGGAGCTGTTTTTT. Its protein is CAWTLTGAGELFF.

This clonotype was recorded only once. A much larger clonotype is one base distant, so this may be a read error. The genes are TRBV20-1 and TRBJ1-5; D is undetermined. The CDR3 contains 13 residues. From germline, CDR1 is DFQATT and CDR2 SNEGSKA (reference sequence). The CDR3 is CSARGRWDHPQHF. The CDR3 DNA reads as TGCAGTGCTAGAGGACGGTGGGATCATCCCCAGCATTTT.

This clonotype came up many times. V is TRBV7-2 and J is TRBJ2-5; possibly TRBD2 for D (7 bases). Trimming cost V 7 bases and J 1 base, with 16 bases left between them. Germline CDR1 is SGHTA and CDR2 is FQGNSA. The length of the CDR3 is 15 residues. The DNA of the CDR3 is TGTGCCAGCACCAGTGTGGGGGGGGCCCAAGAGACCCAGTACTTC. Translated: CASTSVGGAQETQYF.

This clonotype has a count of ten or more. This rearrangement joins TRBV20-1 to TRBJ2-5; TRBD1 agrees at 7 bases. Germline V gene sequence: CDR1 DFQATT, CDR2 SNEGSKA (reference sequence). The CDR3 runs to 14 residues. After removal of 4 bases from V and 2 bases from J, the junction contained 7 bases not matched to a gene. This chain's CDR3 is CSAKNRGRQETQYF. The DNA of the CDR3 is TGCAGTGCTAAGAACAGGGGTCGTCAAGAGACCCAGTACTTC.

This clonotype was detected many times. The CDR3 DNA reads TGCAGCGCCGACAGCGGGAGCGGCTCGAATGAGCAGTTCTTC. Its protein product is CSADSGSGSNEQFF. This chain joins TRBV29-1 and TRBJ2-1; TRBD2 matches at 8 bases. CDR1 SQVTM and CDR2 ANQGSEA come from the germline V gene. This CDR3 comprises 14 residues. Trimming removed 7 bases from V and 7 bases from J; junction bases left unmatched: 12.

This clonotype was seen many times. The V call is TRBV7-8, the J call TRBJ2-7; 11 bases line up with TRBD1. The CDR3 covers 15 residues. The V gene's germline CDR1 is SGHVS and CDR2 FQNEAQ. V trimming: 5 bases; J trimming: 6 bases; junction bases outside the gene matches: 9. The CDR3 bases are TGTGCCAGCAGCCCATCGGGACAGGGGGATAGCGAGCAGTACTTC. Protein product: CASSPSGQGDSEQYF.

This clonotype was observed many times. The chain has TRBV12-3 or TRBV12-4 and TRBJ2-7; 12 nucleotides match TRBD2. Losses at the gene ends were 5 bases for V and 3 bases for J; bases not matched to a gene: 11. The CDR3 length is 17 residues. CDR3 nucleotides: TGTGCCAGCAGTCCCGTAGCGGCTAGCGGGAGGGACTACGAGCAGTACTTC. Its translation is CASSPVAASGRDYEQYF.

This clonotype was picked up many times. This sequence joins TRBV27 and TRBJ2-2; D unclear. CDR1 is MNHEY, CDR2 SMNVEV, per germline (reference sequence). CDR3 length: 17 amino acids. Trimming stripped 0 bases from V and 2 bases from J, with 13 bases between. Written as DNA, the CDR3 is TGTGCCAGCAGTTTATCGCGCAGAAATATTAACACCGGGGAGCTGTTTTTT. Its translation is CASSLSRRNINTGELFF.